These T cell receptor beta chains were read from a single sample in a study of shared clonotypes between healthy human individuals. Assay: immunoSEQ multiplex PCR; the TCRdb copy retains only in-frame clones and omits some. Here the sample spans about 2.4 million clones, 80% to 95% being singletons. Sequencing used naive CD4+ T cells from PBMCs. These receptors were taken from a man aged 18 to 29 in good health. Some clones in this sample may be carry-over from other donors' samples. Each CDR3 is given with its conserved first and last residue. Fields, in order: V gene, clone size, J gene, D gene, CDR3 DNA, CDR3 protein. A D gene is named only where the DNA matches it firmly. Size is omitted from some rows. Given values are once, few, many or a class for expanded clones.

TRBV21-1	.	TRBJ2-7	.	TGTGCCAGCAGCACTGGGAGGGGGGTTCCATCCTACGAGCAGTACTTC	CASSTGRGVPSYEQYF
TRBV9	.	TRBJ2-2	TRBD1	TGTGCCAGCAGCGTAGGCGTGTGGGGACAGGGAGACACCGGGGAGCTGTTTTTT	CASSVGVWGQGDTGELFF
TRBV11-1	.	TRBJ2-5	TRBD2	TGTGCCAGCAGCTTAGGCGTCGCTAGCGGGTTGGAGACCCAGTACTTC	CASSLGVASGLETQYF
TRBV19	.	TRBJ1-5	.	TGTGCCAGTACCTTGAGCGGGGGGTTCATACGACAGCCCCAGCATTTT	CASTLSGGFIRQPQHF
TRBV4-3	.	TRBJ1-5	.	TGCGCCAGCAGCCAATCTTGGGTCGGGAGCAATCAGCCCCAGCATTTT	CASSQSWVGSNQPQHF
TRBV15	.	TRBJ2-1	.	TGTGCCACCAGCAGAGTGGTAGAACTCTACAATGAGCAGTTCTTC	CATSRVVELYNEQFF
TRBV5-6	once	TRBJ2-7	TRBD2	TGTGCCAGCAGGCCTAGCGGATCCGCTCGGGAGCAGTACTTC	CASRPSGSAREQYF
TRBV4-3	.	TRBJ2-1	.	TGCGCCAGCAGCCAAGATCCGCGGGGCAATGAGCAGTTCTTC	CASSQDPRGNEQFF
TRBV19	.	TRBJ2-7	TRBD2	TGTGCCAGTAGTTGGGGGGGGAGAGAGGAGCAGTACTTC	CASSWGGREEQYF
TRBV27	.	TRBJ1-3	.	TGTGCCAGCAATCCCTCCTATACCATATATTTT	CASNPSYTIYF
TRBV20-1	.	TRBJ1-3	.	TGCAGTGCCGAGCAGGGTGACACCATATATTTT	CSAEQGDTIYF
TRBV7-3	.	TRBJ2-3	.	TGTGCCAGCAGCACGACGGAGGGCCGGGATACGCAGTATTTT	CASSTTEGRDTQYF
TRBV7-2	.	TRBJ2-7	.	TGTGCCAGCAGCTTAGTGGCTAGCAGAGTAGGAATTGGCTACGAGCAGTACTTC	CASSLVASRVGIGYEQYF
TRBV5-4	.	TRBJ2-7	TRBD1	TGTGCCAGCAGCCCACACCCGGGACAGGGGAAAACCTACGAGCAGTACTTC	CASSPHPGQGKTYEQYF
TRBV29-1	few	TRBJ2-2	.	TGCAGCGTTGGGACAGCCACCGGGGAGCTGTTTTTT	CSVGTATGELFF
TRBV28	.	TRBJ2-3	.	TGTGCCAGCAGTCCCGTCAGGGTGGTGGGCACAGATACGCAGTATTTT	CASSPVRVVGTDTQYF
TRBV28	.	TRBJ2-3	TRBD1	TGTGCCAGCAGACCGGGACAGCCAGATACGCAGTATTTT	CASRPGQPDTQYF
TRBV15	.	TRBJ1-3	.	TGTGCCACAGAACTAGGGGGGACTGGAAACACCATATATTTT	CATELGGTGNTIYF
TRBV28	.	TRBJ2-3	TRBD2	TGTGCCAGCAGCCCCCTGGGACTAGCGGGAGATACAGATACGCAGTATTTT	CASSPLGLAGDTDTQYF
TRBV10-1	.	TRBJ2-5	.	TGCGCCAGCAGTGAGGGGGGGTCGGAGACCCAGTACTTC	CASSEGGSETQYF
TRBV28	.	TRBJ1-1	.	TGTGCCAGCAGTTTTGGTTTTAGGGAAGACACTGAAGCTTTCTTT	CASSFGFREDTEAFF
TRBV29-1	.	TRBJ1-1	.	TGCAGCGTTGCCCCCAGGACAGAGGGGACTGAAGCTTTCTTT	CSVAPRTEGTEAFF
TRBV28	.	TRBJ2-3	.	TGTGCCAGCAGTTTATTAGGGATCGTAGGAGATACGCAGTATTTT	CASSLLGIVGDTQYF
TRBV7-3	.	TRBJ2-7	TRBD1	TGTGCCAGCAGCCCGACAGGGAAGGGCGAGCAGTACTTC	CASSPTGKGEQYF
TRBV28	.	TRBJ1-5	.	TGTGCCAGCAGTTTCCAGGACAATCAGCCCCAGCATTTT	CASSFQDNQPQHF
TRBV28	.	TRBJ1-3	.	TGTGCCAGCAGTCTAGGGGGGGTGAACGGAAACACCATATATTTT	CASSLGGVNGNTIYF
TRBV6-1	.	TRBJ2-5	TRBD1	TGTGCCAGCAGTAGAGGGACAGCTCGAGAGACCCAGTACTTC	CASSRGTARETQYF
TRBV9	.	TRBJ2-2	.	TGTGCCAGCAGCGTTACTATAGGAGGCACCGGGGAGCTGTTTTTT	CASSVTIGGTGELFF
TRBV18	.	TRBJ2-2	.	TGTGCCAGCTCACCACGTCTAATGGAGTCCACCGGGGAGCTGTTTTTT	CASSPRLMESTGELFF
TRBV6-1	.	TRBJ1-4	.	TGTGCCAGCAGTGAGGGGGCAGGACGACGAAAACTGTTTTTT	CASSEGAGRRKLFF
TRBV28	.	TRBJ2-3	.	TGTGCCAGCAAGGTTTTCCCAGATACGCAGTATTTT	CASKVFPDTQYF
TRBV6-6	once	TRBJ2-7	TRBD2	TGTGCCAGCAGCATAGCGGGAGGATACGAGCAGTACTTC	CASSIAGGYEQYF
TRBV5-1	.	TRBJ2-1	.	TGCGCCAGCAGCTACCCCTCCCTCAGGGGCGAGAGCTCCTACAATGAGCAGTTCTTC	CASSYPSLRGESSYNEQFF
TRBV19	.	TRBJ1-1	.	TGTGCCAGTAGTAGAGGGGGGGGACGCACTGAAGCTTTCTTT	CASSRGGGRTEAFF
TRBV7-9	.	TRBJ1-1	.	TGTGCCAGCAGCCAGGACCCCTTTAAGGAGAACACTGAAGCTTTCTTT	CASSQDPFKENTEAFF
TRBV2	once	TRBJ1-4	.	TGTGCCAGCCACGCCCAGACAGCTCCTATAGGGAAACTGTTTTTT	CASHAQTAPIGKLFF
TRBV5-1	.	TRBJ2-7	.	TGCGCCAGCAGCATACAGAGCCAGGGTCTCTACGAGCAGTACTTC	CASSIQSQGLYEQYF
TRBV5-1	once	TRBJ2-3	.	TGCGCCAGCACCTCCCCGAGGAGGGCGGATACGCAGTATTTT	CASTSPRRADTQYF
TRBV30	.	TRBJ1-1	TRBD1	TGTGCCTGCTCCGGGACAGGGCATTCTGAAGCTTTCTTT	CACSGTGHSEAFF
TRBV4-1	.	TRBJ2-3	.	TGCGCCAGCAGCCAAGACGTAGTGGCAGCCATTCGCACAGATACGCAGTATTTT	CASSQDVVAAIRTDTQYF
TRBV10-1	.	TRBJ1-5	TRBD1	TGCGCCAGCAGACTAAGGACAGGGGAAAAAGGGACTGGCAATCAGCCCCAGCATTTT	CASRLRTGEKGTGNQPQHF
TRBV7-2	.	TRBJ1-1	.	TGTGCCAGCAGCTTAGTTCTTGACACTGAAGCTTTCTTT	CASSLVLDTEAFF